This T cell receptor beta chain was found in a study of CD8 T cells in Susac syndrome. The RNA input was about 0.5 to 1 ug, and it was reverse transcribed with random hexamers. TCR beta CDR3 was amplified by immunoSEQ multiplex PCR. This amplification extended across 54 Vbeta and 13 Jbeta segments. TCRdb called the immunoSEQ multiplex PCR reads again in MiXCR, with one record for every CDR3 protein. Of 120,000 to 150,000 distinct CDR3 sequences in the sample, around 94% were seen once. From germline, CDR1 is SEHNR and CDR2 FQNEAQ (reference sequence). The CDR3 loop spans 15 amino acids. Germline trimming cut 2 bases from V and 2 bases from J; bases unmatched to any gene: 6. Healthy donors constituted the controls, which were matched for age and sex.

Sequenced sample: CD8+ T cells from PBMCs. V usage is TRBV7-9 and J usage is TRBJ2-7; 7 nucleotides align to TRBD1. The TCR sequence derives from a human donor in good health. The CDR3 coding sequence is TGTGCCAGCAGCTTATCGGACAGGCCTACCTACGAGCAGTACTTC. This gives the protein CASSLSDRPTYEQYF.